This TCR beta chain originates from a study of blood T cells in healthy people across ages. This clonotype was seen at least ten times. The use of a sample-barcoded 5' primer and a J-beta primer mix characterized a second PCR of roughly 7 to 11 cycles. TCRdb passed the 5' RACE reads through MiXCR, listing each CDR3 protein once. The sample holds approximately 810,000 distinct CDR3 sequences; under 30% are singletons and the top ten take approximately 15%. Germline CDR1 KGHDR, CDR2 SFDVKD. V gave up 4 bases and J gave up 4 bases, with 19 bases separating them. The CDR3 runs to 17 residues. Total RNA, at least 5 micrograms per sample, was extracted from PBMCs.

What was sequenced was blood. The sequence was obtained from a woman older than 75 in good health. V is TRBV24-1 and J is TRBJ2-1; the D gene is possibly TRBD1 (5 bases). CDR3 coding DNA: TGTGCCACCAGTGAAGCTCAGGGAAGTGGCCCGTACAATGAGCAGTTCTTC. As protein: CATSEAQGSGPYNEQFF.